Below, 32 T cell receptor beta chains from the same sample are listed, as sequenced in a study of control samples from healthy donors and cancer patients. Profiled with immunoSEQ multiplex PCR; TCRdb holds only in-frame clones, not every one. The top ten clones hold approximately 4.9% of a sample with under 200,000 clones, 70% to 90% of them seen once. Sequencing was performed on blood. Every receptor here comes from a woman in her twenties or thirties in good health.

This clone occurred a few times. This chain joins TRBV6-5 and TRBJ1-1; 9 bases are a match to TRBD1. Germline CDR1 reads MNHEY; CDR2 reads SVGAGI. The CDR3 consists of 14 residues. With 6 bases clipped from V and 6 bases from J, the junction kept 8 bases outside the gene matches. The CDR3: CASRAGDRASEAFF. CDR3 in DNA: TGTGCCAGCAGGGCCGGGGACAGGGCGTCTGAAGCTTTCTTT.

The rearrangement uses TRBV7-8 and TRBJ2-7; 7 bases map to TRBD1. Germline V lookup: CDR1 SGHVS, CDR2 FQNEAQ. V shed 8 bases, J shed 3 bases, and the junction held 13 bases outside the gene matches. This CDR3 region has 15 residues. The CDR3 reads CASSPDRDVYYEQYF. The CDR3 bases are TGTGCCAGCTCCCCTGACAGGGATGTTTACTACGAGCAGTACTTC.

The gene calls are TRBV19 and TRBJ1-4; tentatively, D is TRBD1 (6 bases). The CDR3 loop spans 13 amino acids. Germline V gene data show CDR1 as LNHDA and CDR2 as SQIVND (reference sequence). Trimming removed 6 bases at V and 3 bases at J, with 8 bases between. The CDR3 spells CASRAGANEKLFF. The CDR3, as DNA: TGTGCCAGTAGGGCAGGGGCTAATGAAAAACTGTTTTTT. Full variable domain (missing parts from reference TRBV19 and TRBJ1-4): DGGITQSPKYLFRKEGQNVTLSCEQNLNHDAMYWYRQDPGQGLRLIYYSQIVNDFQKGDIAEGYSVSREKKESFPLTVTSAQKNPTAFYLCASRAGANEKLFFGSGTQLSVL.

V and J are TRBV10-1 and TRBJ2-1, with TRBD2 identical over 14 bases. In germline, CDR1 is WNHNN, CDR2 SYGVQD (reference sequence). The length of the CDR3 is 15 residues. J lost 2 bases, V lost 7 bases, and 1 base had no gene match. The CDR3 here is CASKTSGGAYNEQFF. The CDR3 nucleotides read TGCGCCAGCAAGACTAGCGGGGGGGCCTACAATGAGCAGTTCTTC.

The chain is built from TRBV6-5 and TRBJ2-2, with TRBD1 matching over 9 bases. The CDR3 spans 15 residues. Germline CDR1 and CDR2: MNHEY and SVGAGI. The ends lost 6 bases at V and 2 bases at J; junction bases unmatched: 4. The chain's CDR3 is CASSRTGANTGELFF. CDR3 DNA: TGTGCCAGCAGCAGGACAGGGGCCAACACCGGGGAGCTGTTTTTT.

The chain recombines TRBV27 with TRBJ1-6, with TRBD1 matching 8 bases. This CDR3 spans 14 amino acids. Trimming at V came to 4 bases and at J to 10 bases, leaving 6 bases not matched to a gene. The V gene's germline CDR1 is MNHEY and CDR2 SMNVEV (reference sequence). This CDR3 reads CASSYDRGYSPLHF. The CDR3 DNA sequence: TGTGCCAGCAGTTACGACAGGGGATACTCACCCCTCCACTTT.

The chain employs TRBV5-1 and TRBJ2-3; 10 bases align to TRBD2. Germline V gene data show CDR1 as SGHRS and CDR2 as YFSETQ. J gave up 1 base and V 1 base, and 15 bases lay outside the gene matches. CDR3 length: 20 residues. In DNA, the CDR3 is TGCGCCAGCAGCTTGAGGCCGGGGGGGCTCGGGACTAGCGGCACAGATACGCAGTATTTT. Translation: CASSLRPGGLGTSGTDTQYF.

The chain links TRBV6-5 to TRBJ1-5, with 7 bases identical to TRBD1. Looked up from germline, CDR1 is MNHEY and CDR2 is SVGAGI. The J segment lost 6 bases and the V segment lost 6 bases, leaving 8 bases of the junction unmatched. CDR3 length: 14 residues. The CDR3 reads CASSSHRGGQPQHF. The CDR3 DNA follows: TGTGCCAGCAGCTCTCACAGGGGCGGTCAGCCCCAGCATTTT.

Note on this clone: The same CDR3 arises from other DNA sequences in this sample as well. This sequence joins TRBV7-2 and TRBJ2-5; a weak D match, TRBD2 (6 bases). V was pared by 1 base and J by 2 bases, with 8 bases between. The CDR3 consists of 14 residues. Germline CDR1 and CDR2: SGHTA and FQGNSA. The CDR3 region is CASSLGGGQETQYF. The CDR3 bases are TGTGCCAGCAGCTTAGGGGGAGGACAAGAGACCCAGTACTTC.

In DNA, the CDR3 is TGTGCCAGCAGCGTAGCAGACAATGAGCAGTTCTTC. It translates to CASSVADNEQFF. V usage is TRBV9 and J usage is TRBJ2-1; D gene uncertain. Germline loops: CDR1 SGDLS, CDR2 YYNGEE. The length of the CDR3 is 12 residues. V gave up 0 bases and J gave up 5 bases, with 3 bases separating them.

This chain uses TRBV19 with TRBJ2-5; D remains ambiguous. V gave up 9 bases and J gave up 4 bases, with 6 bases separating them. The CDR3 spans 10 residues. The germline CDR1 and CDR2 sequences are LNHDA and SQIVND (reference sequence). The CDR3 region is CASPGETQYF. In nucleotides, the CDR3 is TGTGCCAGCCCTGGAGAGACCCAGTACTTC.

The chain combines TRBV7-2 with TRBJ1-2, with D possibly TRBD1 on 6 matching bases. Germline CDR1 SGHTA, CDR2 FQGNSA. Trimming left V 5 bases short and J 6 bases short, with 16 bases between. The CDR3 sequence is 14 residues long. The CDR3 loop reads CASSARGLKDGYTF. The CDR3 nucleotides are TGTGCCAGCAGCGCCAGGGGCTTGAAGGATGGCTACACCTTC. The full variable domain, with the rest looked up from reference TRBV7-2 and TRBJ1-2, is GAGVSQSPSNKVTEKGKDVELRCDPISGHTALYWYRQSLGQGLEFLIYFQGNSAPDKSGLPSDRFSAERTGGSVSTLTIQRTQQEDSAVYLCASSARGLKDGYTFGSGTRLTVV.

The V gene is TRBV15, the J gene TRBJ2-2, with D possibly matching TRBD1 (5 bases). Germline CDR1 reads LNHNV; CDR2 reads YYDKDF (reference sequence). Trimming took 1 base from V and 0 from J, leaving 12 bases between them. The CDR3 consists of 17 residues. CDR3 in DNA: TGTGCCACCAGCAGAGGGTTGGGGCAAGCGAACACCGGGGAGCTGTTTTTT. It is translated as CATSRGLGQANTGELFF.

The gene calls are TRBV5-1 and TRBJ1-6; D perhaps matches TRBD1 (5 bases). CDR1 SGHRS and CDR2 YFSETQ come from the germline V gene. CDR3 length equals 16 residues. The V and J ends lost 0 bases and 6 bases respectively, with 13 bases between them. CDR3 nucleotide sequence: TGCGCCAGCAGCTTGGAGGTGGGGCGCAGTAATTCACCCCTCCACTTT. Protein: CASSLEVGRSNSPLHF.

The chain recombines TRBV19 with TRBJ2-6; possibly TRBD1 for D (6 bases). In germline, CDR1 is LNHDA, CDR2 SQIVND (reference sequence). Deletions cut 3 bases from V and 0 bases from J, with 9 bases between. The CDR3 length is 16 residues. In nucleotides, the CDR3 is TGTGCCAGTAGTATGGACAGACCCTCTGGGGCCAACGTCCTGACTTTC. Protein: CASSMDRPSGANVLTF.

The genes are TRBV7-2 and TRBJ1-2, with D maybe TRBD1 (5 bases). V lost 5 bases, J lost 0 bases, and 10 bases lay in between. The CDR3 spans 14 residues. CDR1 and CDR2 (germline): SGHTA, FQGNSA. The CDR3 region has the DNA TGTGCCAGCAGCCTTCCGACAGCTAACTATGGCTACACCTTC. Its translation: CASSLPTANYGYTF.

The rearrangement uses TRBV23-1 and TRBJ1-1; TRBD1 matches at 11 bases. TRBV23-1 is classed as an ORF, of uncertain function. V shed 5 bases, J shed 7 bases, and the junction held 9 bases outside the gene matches. CDR3 length: 15 amino acids. Here the CDR3 reads CASSTTGQGADEAFF. CDR3 nucleotides: TGCGCCAGCAGTACAACCGGACAGGGGGCGGATGAAGCTTTCTTT.

The chain joins TRBV7-2 to TRBJ2-1; TRBD1 agrees at 7 bases. There are 15 residues in the CDR3. CDR1 and CDR2 from the germline V gene are SGHTA and FQGNSA. Trimming removed 1 base from V and 0 bases from J; junction bases left unmatched: 0. DNA for the CDR3: TGTGCCAGCAGCTTAGAGGGGGCCTCCTACAATGAGCAGTTCTTC. Residues: CASSLEGASYNEQFF.

This clone has just one count. V gene TRBV6-2 or TRBV6-3 combines with J gene TRBJ2-5, with 8 bases lining up with TRBD1. This CDR3 has 13 residues. In germline, CDR1 is MNHEY, CDR2 SVGEGT. Trimming took 5 bases from V and 7 from J; bases not matched to a gene: 6. This CDR3 is CASSTDREVTQYF. The CDR3 DNA follows: TGTGCCAGCAGTACGGACAGGGAGGTGACCCAGTACTTC.

This clone has more than one count but fewer than ten. This chain uses TRBV11-1 with TRBJ2-7; 9 positions agree with TRBD2. The length of the CDR3 is 14 residues. Germline V gene lookup returns CDR1 SGHAT and CDR2 FQDESV (reference sequence). With V trimmed by 1 base and J by 4 bases, 2 bases remained unmatched. The CDR3 DNA reads as TGTGCCAGCAGCTTAGGGAGCGGGAGGTACGAGCAGTACTTC. Translation: CASSLGSGRYEQYF.

Points on this clone: The same CDR3 arises from other DNA sequences in this sample as well. The chain couples TRBV20-1 to TRBJ1-2; possibly TRBD1 for D (5 bases). This CDR3 is built from 11 residues. Deletions cut 3 bases from V and 5 bases from J, with 7 bases between. Germline V gene sequence: CDR1 DFQATT, CDR2 SNEGSKA (reference sequence). The CDR3 coding sequence is TGCAGTGCTAGTGGGGGATATGGCTACACCTTC. This translates into CSASGGYGYTF.

The chain employs TRBV4-1 and TRBJ2-5; 7 bases are shared with TRBD2. Germline V gives CDR1 MGHRA, CDR2 YSYEKL. Trimming took 0 bases from V and 5 from J; bases not matched to a gene: 3. This CDR3 has 14 amino acids. The CDR3 here is CASSQEPGGETQYF. The CDR3, as DNA: TGCGCCAGCAGCCAAGAGCCCGGGGGGGAGACCCAGTACTTC.

The chain carries TRBV15 and TRBJ1-5; D is undetermined. The CDR3 is 14 amino acids. Trimming left V 4 bases short and J 4 bases short, with 11 bases between. Looked up from germline, CDR1 is LNHNV and CDR2 is YYDKDF (reference sequence). Here the CDR3 reads CATSKAKYNQPQHF. The DNA of the CDR3 is TGTGCCACCAGCAAAGCCAAATATAATCAGCCCCAGCATTTT. Based on the CDR3 plus reference TRBV15 and TRBJ1-5, the full variable domain is DAMVIQNPRYQVTQFGKPVTLSCSQTLNHNVMYWYQQKSSQAPKLLFHYYDKDFNNEADTPDNFQSRRPNTSFCFLDIRSPGLGDTAMYLCATSKAKYNQPQHFGDGTRLSIL.

This rearrangement joins TRBV9 to TRBJ2-7; 13 bases fit TRBD2. The CDR3 runs to 15 residues. Losses at the gene ends were 0 bases for V and 5 bases for J; bases not matched to a gene: 2. Per the germline V gene, CDR1 is SGDLS and CDR2 is YYNGEE. CDR3 coding DNA: TGTGCCAGCAGCGTAGGTGGACTAGCGGGAGACGAGCAGTACTTC. Amino acids: CASSVGGLAGDEQYF.

The V gene is TRBV15, the J gene TRBJ1-2; perhaps TRBD1 as D (5 bases). With 5 bases removed from V and 7 bases from J, the gap between germline ends came to 20 bases. In germline, CDR1 is LNHNV, CDR2 YYDKDF (reference sequence). The CDR3 covers 15 residues. The CDR3: CATSSRTGTGTGYTF. CDR3 coding DNA: TGTGCCACCAGCTCCCGAACAGGAACGGGAACTGGCTACACCTTC.

This clone was picked up a small number of times. This rearrangement joins TRBV6-5 to TRBJ1-2, with TRBD1 as a possible D gene (5 bases). The germline V gene encodes CDR1 MNHEY and CDR2 SVGAGI. The V end was cut by 5 bases, the J end by 1 base, with 14 bases between. CDR3 size: 15 residues. The CDR3 spells CASSRDGVYNYGYTF. The CDR3 nucleotides read TGTGCCAGCAGTCGGGACGGAGTTTATAACTATGGCTACACCTTC.

V and J are TRBV9 and TRBJ2-1; D tentatively reads TRBD1 or TRBD2 (5 bases each). V was clipped by 0 bases and J by 6 bases, with 13 bases between them. Germline V gene lookup returns CDR1 SGDLS and CDR2 YYNGEE. This CDR3 spans 15 amino acids. The CDR3 protein is CASSVDFRERNEQFF. Here the CDR3 DNA reads TGTGCCAGCAGCGTAGATTTCAGGGAGCGCAATGAGCAGTTCTTC.

The chain has TRBV4-2 and TRBJ1-6; D might be TRBD1 (5 bases). Germline loops: CDR1 LGHNA, CDR2 YNFKEQ. The ends were cut back, 8 bases at V and 7 bases at J, with 21 bases in the middle. The CDR3 has 16 amino acids. This CDR3 reads CASRTGPGTQNSPLHF. CDR3 in DNA: TGTGCCAGCCGAACCGGTCCCGGGACCCAGAATTCACCCCTCCACTTT.

The gene calls are TRBV7-8 and TRBJ2-1; 7 bases are shared with TRBD2. The germline CDR1 and CDR2 sequences are SGHVS and FQNEAQ. The CDR3 runs 17 residues. J lost 2 bases, V lost 3 bases, and 10 bases had no gene match. The CDR3 sequence is CASSFRTSRGPYNEQFF. In DNA form, the CDR3 reads TGTGCCAGCAGCTTTCGGACTAGTCGGGGCCCCTACAATGAGCAGTTCTTC.

V usage is TRBV15 and J usage is TRBJ2-5, with 7 bases that match TRBD2. Losses at the gene ends were 1 base for V and 2 bases for J; bases not matched to a gene: 7. CDR3 length: 16 amino acids. Germline CDR1 reads LNHNV; CDR2 reads YYDKDF (reference sequence). This CDR3 reads CATSRASLADQETQYF. Written as DNA, the CDR3 is TGTGCCACCAGCAGAGCGTCCCTAGCGGATCAAGAGACCCAGTACTTC.

The rearrangement uses TRBV10-3 and TRBJ1-1; D is perhaps TRBD1 (5 bases). The CDR3 runs to 13 residues. V shed 6 bases and J shed 1 base, with 9 bases lying between them. The germline CDR1 and CDR2 sequences are ENHRY and SYGVKD. CDR3 DNA sequence: TGTGCCATCAGAGACAGCCAGAACACTGAAGCTTTCTTT. It yields the protein CAIRDSQNTEAFF.

The V call is TRBV23-1, the J call TRBJ1-1, with a weak D call TRBD1 (6 bases). TRBV23-1 has ORF status, its function being uncertain. The CDR3 covers 16 residues. The V end was cut by 4 bases, the J end by 4 bases, with 19 bases between. The CDR3 loop is CASSRGRGGSSTEAFF. The CDR3 DNA sequence: TGCGCCAGCAGTCGCGGCAGGGGAGGTAGTAGCACTGAAGCTTTCTTT.